A selection of T cell receptor beta chains follows, all from one sample in a study of CD8 T cells in ankylosing spondylitis. From the 5' RACE reads, TCRdb called clonotypes with MiXCR, one entry per CDR3 protein. There are about 300,000 distinct CDR3 sequences in the sample; under 14% occur only once, and roughly 9.2% lies in the top ten. The sequencing input was blood, either unsorted or a sorted T cell fraction (not recorded which). The source is a female donor with ankylosing spondylitis or in good health (not recorded which). CDR3s include the opening cysteine and the closing phenylalanine or tryptophan. A D gene is named only where the DNA matches it firmly. Size values are once, few and many counts, or a class for expanded clones, and some rows have none.

D gene	clone size	V gene	J gene	CDR3 DNA	CDR3 protein
NA	few	TRBV7-2	TRBJ1-4	TGTGCCAGCAGCCCGGGCACCACTGCAACTAATGAAAAACTGTTTTTT	CASSPGTTATNEKLFF
NA	NA	TRBV7-9	TRBJ2-1	TGTGCCAGCAGCTTACTAGAAGCGGGCCTCTTTGAGCAGTTCTTC	CASSLLEAGLFEQFF
NA	few	TRBV20-1	TRBJ1-5	TGCAGTGCGGGTGGGTTCGGACACATTAGCAATCAGCCCCAGCATTTT	CSAGGFGHISNQPQHF
NA	many	TRBV20-1	TRBJ2-2	TGCAGTGCCCCCACGTTGAACACCGGGGAGCTGTTTTTT	CSAPTLNTGELFF
NA	many	TRBV12-3/TRBV12-4	TRBJ2-7	TGTGCCAGCAGCCCATCCATCTTGGACGAGCAGTACTTC	CASSPSILDEQYF
NA	many	TRBV27	TRBJ1-1	TGTGCCAGCAGTTTATCCCGGGTGAACACTGAAGCTTTCTTT	CASSLSRVNTEAFF
NA	many	TRBV5-1	TRBJ1-1	TGCGCCAGCGGTAGCGGGGGGAACACTGAAGCTTTCTTT	CASGSGGNTEAFF
TRBD2	many	TRBV24-1	TRBJ2-1	TGTGCCACCAGTTCGCCAAGCGGGGGGGCTTGGAATGAGCAGTTCTTC	CATSSPSGGAWNEQFF
NA	NA	TRBV20-1	TRBJ2-1	TGCAGTGCCGCGTCCGATGAGCAGTTCTTC	CSAASDEQFF
NA	NA	TRBV4-1	TRBJ1-6	TGCGCCAGCAGCCAAGAAATTCAAATTTCGGCCCTCCACTTT	CASSQEIQISALHF
NA	many	TRBV5-1	TRBJ2-7	TGCGCCAGCAGAACACCAAGCTCCTACGAGCAGTACTTC	CASRTPSSYEQYF